This is a list of T cell receptor beta chains from one sample in a study of blood T cell repertoires in COVID-19. Produced via immunoSEQ multiplex PCR; TCRdb's table is partial and in-frame only. The table records around 470,000 clones, about nine tenths of them present only once. Sequencing was done on a sample of PBMCs or T cells enriched from blood (not recorded which). The receptors stem from a man aged 18 to 30 who had recovered from COVID-19. The CDR3 runs from the conserved cysteine through the conserved F or W. A D gene is named only where the DNA matches it firmly. Not every row has a clone size; where given, it reads once, few, many or a size class.

v_gene: TRBV28
abundance: once
j_gene: TRBJ2-7
d_gene: -
CDR3aa: CASRKRWGETYEQYF
CDR3nt: TGTGCCAGCAGGAAACGATGGGGCGAAACCTACGAGCAGTACTTC

v_gene: TRBV12-5
abundance: -
j_gene: TRBJ1-6
d_gene: TRBD1
CDR3aa: CASGKTGGLSPLHF
CDR3nt: TGTGCTAGTGGTAAAACAGGGGGCCTTTCACCCCTCCACTTT

v_gene: TRBV29-1
abundance: few
j_gene: TRBJ1-3
d_gene: -
CDR3aa: CSVREGSNSGNTIYF
CDR3nt: TGCAGCGTCAGGGAGGGGAGCAACTCTGGAAACACCATATATTTT

v_gene: TRBV7-9
abundance: -
j_gene: TRBJ1-2
d_gene: -
CDR3aa: CASSPGHLGGYGYTF
CDR3nt: TGTGCCAGCAGCCCGGGACACCTCGGAGGATATGGCTACACCTTC

v_gene: TRBV11-3
abundance: -
j_gene: TRBJ2-3
d_gene: TRBD2
CDR3aa: CASSLGTSGHTDTQYF
CDR3nt: TGTGCCAGCAGCTTAGGGACTAGCGGGCACACAGATACGCAGTATTTT

v_gene: TRBV2
abundance: -
j_gene: TRBJ1-2
d_gene: -
CDR3aa: CASSGGGTYGYTF
CDR3nt: TGTGCCAGCAGTGGTGGAGGGACCTATGGCTACACCTTC

v_gene: TRBV5-6
abundance: -
j_gene: TRBJ1-1
d_gene: -
CDR3aa: CASSLVRLRTNAEAFF
CDR3nt: TGTGCCAGCAGCTTGGTCAGGTTGAGGACTAATGCTGAAGCTTTCTTT

v_gene: TRBV28
abundance: -
j_gene: TRBJ2-2
d_gene: -
CDR3aa: CASFPPGGHPLGGSGELFF
CDR3nt: TGTGCCAGCTTCCCCCCGGGGGGCCACCCTCTAGGGGGTAGCGGGGAGCTGTTTTTT

v_gene: TRBV3-1/TRBV3-2
abundance: -
j_gene: TRBJ1-6
d_gene: TRBD1
CDR3aa: CASSLQGTHSPLHF
CDR3nt: TGTGCCAGCAGCTTACAGGGGACCCATTCACCCCTCCACTTT

v_gene: TRBV12-3/TRBV12-4
abundance: -
j_gene: TRBJ1-1
d_gene: -
CDR3aa: CASSRITHEAFF
CDR3nt: TGTGCCAGCAGCCGAATAACACATGAAGCTTTCTTT

v_gene: TRBV10-3
abundance: -
j_gene: TRBJ2-1
d_gene: TRBD2
CDR3aa: CAIRGSSGSSYNEQFF
CDR3nt: TGTGCCATCAGAGGGTCTAGCGGGAGTTCCTACAATGAGCAGTTCTTC

v_gene: TRBV13
abundance: -
j_gene: TRBJ1-6
d_gene: -
CDR3aa: CASSPGTLLGQFNSPLHF
CDR3nt: TGTGCCAGCAGCCCGGGGACACTACTTGGCCAATTTAATTCACCCCTCCACTTT

v_gene: TRBV13
abundance: -
j_gene: TRBJ1-2
d_gene: -
CDR3aa: CASSADSSGYTF
CDR3nt: TGTGCCAGCAGCGCGGACAGCTCGGGCTACACCTTC

v_gene: TRBV12-3/TRBV12-4
abundance: -
j_gene: TRBJ1-6
d_gene: -
CDR3aa: CASSASGVPLHF
CDR3nt: TGTGCCAGCAGTGCGTCGGGGGTACCCCTCCACTTT

v_gene: TRBV5-8
abundance: -
j_gene: TRBJ1-2
d_gene: TRBD1
CDR3aa: CASSPLGSETGFGGYTF
CDR3nt: TGTGCCAGCAGCCCTCTTGGTTCCGAGACAGGGTTCGGGGGCTACACCTTC

v_gene: TRBV11-3
abundance: -
j_gene: TRBJ1-1
d_gene: TRBD1
CDR3aa: CASSLKQGGFTEAFF
CDR3nt: TGTGCCAGCAGCTTAAAACAGGGGGGTTTCACTGAAGCTTTCTTT

v_gene: TRBV12-3/TRBV12-4
abundance: -
j_gene: TRBJ1-4
d_gene: -
CDR3aa: CASSFAENEKLFF
CDR3nt: TGTGCCAGCAGTTTCGCGGAGAATGAAAAACTGTTTTTT